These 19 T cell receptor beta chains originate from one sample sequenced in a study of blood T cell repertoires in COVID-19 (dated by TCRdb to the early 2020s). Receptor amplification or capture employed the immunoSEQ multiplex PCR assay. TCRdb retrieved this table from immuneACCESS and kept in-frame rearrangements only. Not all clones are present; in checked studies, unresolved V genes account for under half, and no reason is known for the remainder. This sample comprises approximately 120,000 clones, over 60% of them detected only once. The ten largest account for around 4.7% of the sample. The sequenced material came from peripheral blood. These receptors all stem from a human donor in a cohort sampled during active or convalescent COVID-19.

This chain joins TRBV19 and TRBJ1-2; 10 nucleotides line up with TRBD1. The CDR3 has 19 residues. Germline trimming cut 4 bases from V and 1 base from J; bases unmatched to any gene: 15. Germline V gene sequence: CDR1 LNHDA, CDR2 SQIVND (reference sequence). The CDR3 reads CASSTRAPGQGNGNYGYTF. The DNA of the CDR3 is TGTGCCAGTAGTACGAGAGCCCCGGGACAGGGGAATGGTAACTATGGCTACACCTTC.

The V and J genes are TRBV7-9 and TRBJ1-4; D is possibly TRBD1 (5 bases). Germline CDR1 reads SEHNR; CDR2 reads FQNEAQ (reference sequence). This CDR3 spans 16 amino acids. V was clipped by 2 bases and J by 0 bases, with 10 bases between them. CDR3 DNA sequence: TGTGCCAGCAGCTTATATCGGGGGGCAACTAATGAAAAACTGTTTTTT. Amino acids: CASSLYRGATNEKLFF.

The CDR3 reads CASSLVRDTGELFF. In nucleotides, the CDR3 is TGTGCCAGCAGCTTGGTTAGAGACACCGGGGAGCTGTTTTTT. The V and J genes are TRBV5-4 and TRBJ2-2; D call uncertain. Germline V gene sequence: CDR1 SGHNT, CDR2 YYREEE (reference sequence). With 0 bases removed from V and 3 bases from J, the gap between germline ends came to 6 bases. The CDR3 consists of 14 residues.

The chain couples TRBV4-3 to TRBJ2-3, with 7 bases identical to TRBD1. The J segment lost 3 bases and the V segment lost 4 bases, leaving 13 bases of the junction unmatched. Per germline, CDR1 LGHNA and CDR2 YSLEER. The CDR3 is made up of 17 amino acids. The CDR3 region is CASSPSRGRDWTDTQYF. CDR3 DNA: TGCGCCAGCAGCCCCAGCAGGGGGAGAGATTGGACAGATACGCAGTATTTT.

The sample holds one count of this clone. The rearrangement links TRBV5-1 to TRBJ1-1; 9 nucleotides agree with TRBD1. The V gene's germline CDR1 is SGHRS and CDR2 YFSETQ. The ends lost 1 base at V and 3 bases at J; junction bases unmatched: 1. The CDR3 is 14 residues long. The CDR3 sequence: CASSLTGGYTEAFF. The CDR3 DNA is TGCGCCAGCAGCTTGACAGGGGGCTACACTGAAGCTTTCTTT. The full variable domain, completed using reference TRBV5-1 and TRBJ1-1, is KAGVTQTPRYLIKTRGQQVTLSCSPISGHRSVSWYQQTPGQGLQFLFEYFSETQRNKGNFPGRFSGRQFSNSRSEMNVSTLELGDSALYLCASSLTGGYTEAFFGQGTRLTVV.

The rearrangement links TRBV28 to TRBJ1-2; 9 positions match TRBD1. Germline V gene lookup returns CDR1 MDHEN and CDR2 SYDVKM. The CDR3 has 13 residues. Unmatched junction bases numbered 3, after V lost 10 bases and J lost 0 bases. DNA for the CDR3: TGTGCCATAAGGACAGGGGCTAACTATGGCTACACCTTC. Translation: CAIRTGANYGYTF.

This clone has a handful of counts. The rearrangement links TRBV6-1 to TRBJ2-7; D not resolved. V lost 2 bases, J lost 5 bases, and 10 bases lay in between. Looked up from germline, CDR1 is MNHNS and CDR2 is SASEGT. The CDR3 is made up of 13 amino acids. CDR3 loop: CASSELTGNEQYF. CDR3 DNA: TGTGCCAGCAGTGAATTGACGGGTAACGAGCAGTACTTC.

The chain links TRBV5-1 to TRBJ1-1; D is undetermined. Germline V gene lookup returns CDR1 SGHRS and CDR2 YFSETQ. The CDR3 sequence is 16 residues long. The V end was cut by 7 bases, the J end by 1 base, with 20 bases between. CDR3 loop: CASASFGREKNTEAFF. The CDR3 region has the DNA TGCGCCAGCGCTTCGTTCGGTAGGGAGAAGAACACTGAAGCTTTCTTT.

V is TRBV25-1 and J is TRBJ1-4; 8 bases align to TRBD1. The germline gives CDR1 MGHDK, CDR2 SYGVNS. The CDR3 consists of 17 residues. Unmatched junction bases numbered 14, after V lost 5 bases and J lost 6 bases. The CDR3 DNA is TGTGCCAGCAGTAGTCTTCTCCCGCAGGGGGCAGATGAAAAACTGTTTTTT. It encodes CASSSLLPQGADEKLFF. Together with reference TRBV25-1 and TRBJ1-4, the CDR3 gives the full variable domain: EADIYQTPRYLVIGTGKKITLECSQTMGHDKMYWYQQDPGMELHLIHYSYGVNSTEKGDLSSESTVSRIRTEHFPLTLESARPSHTSQYLCASSSLLPQGADEKLFFGSGTQLSVL.

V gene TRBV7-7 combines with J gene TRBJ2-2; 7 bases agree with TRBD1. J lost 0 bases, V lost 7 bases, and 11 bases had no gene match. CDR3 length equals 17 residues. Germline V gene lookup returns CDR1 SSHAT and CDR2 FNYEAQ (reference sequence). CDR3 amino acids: CASIPTGGTANTGELFF. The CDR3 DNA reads TGTGCCAGCATCCCTACGGGTGGGACAGCGAACACCGGGGAGCTGTTTTTT.

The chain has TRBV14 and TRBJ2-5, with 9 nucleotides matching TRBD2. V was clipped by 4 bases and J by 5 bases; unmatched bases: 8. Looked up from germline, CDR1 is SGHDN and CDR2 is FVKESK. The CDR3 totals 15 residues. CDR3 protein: CASSLLRGGRETQYF. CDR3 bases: TGTGCCAGCAGCCTGTTGCGGGGGGGCAGGGAGACCCAGTACTTC.

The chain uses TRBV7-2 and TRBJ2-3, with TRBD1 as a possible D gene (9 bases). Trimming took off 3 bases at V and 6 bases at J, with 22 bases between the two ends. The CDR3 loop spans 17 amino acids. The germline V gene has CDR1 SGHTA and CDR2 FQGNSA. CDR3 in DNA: TGTGCCAGCAGCTTCCCGGGGGGGACAGGGTTCGAGGATACGCAGTATTTT. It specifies CASSFPGGTGFEDTQYF.

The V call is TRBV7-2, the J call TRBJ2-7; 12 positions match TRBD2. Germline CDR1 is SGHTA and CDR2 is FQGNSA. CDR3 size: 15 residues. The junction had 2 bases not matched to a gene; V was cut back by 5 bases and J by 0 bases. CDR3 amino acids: CASSRLAGASYEQYF. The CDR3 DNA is TGTGCCAGCAGCAGACTAGCGGGGGCCTCCTACGAGCAGTACTTC.

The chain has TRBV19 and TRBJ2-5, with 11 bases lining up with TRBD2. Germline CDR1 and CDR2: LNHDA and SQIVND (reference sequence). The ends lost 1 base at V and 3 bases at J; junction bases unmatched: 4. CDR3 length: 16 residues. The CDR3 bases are TGTGCCAGTAGTATAGGGTTAGCGGGGGGGGAAGAGACCCAGTACTTC. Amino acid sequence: CASSIGLAGGEETQYF.

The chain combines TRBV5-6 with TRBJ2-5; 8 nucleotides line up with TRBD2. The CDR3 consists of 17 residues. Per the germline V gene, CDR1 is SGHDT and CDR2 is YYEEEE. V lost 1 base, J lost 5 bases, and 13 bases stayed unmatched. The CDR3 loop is CASSLFLWSGRGETQYF. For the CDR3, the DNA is TGTGCCAGCAGCTTGTTTCTCTGGAGCGGGAGAGGTGAGACCCAGTACTTC.

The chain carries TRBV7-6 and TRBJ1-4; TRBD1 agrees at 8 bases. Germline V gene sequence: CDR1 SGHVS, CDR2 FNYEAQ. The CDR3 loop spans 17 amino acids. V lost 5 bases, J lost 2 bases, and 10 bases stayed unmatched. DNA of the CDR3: TGTGCCAGCAGCGTCGACAGGGGCGGTGGTACTAATGAAAAACTGTTTTTT. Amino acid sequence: CASSVDRGGGTNEKLFF.

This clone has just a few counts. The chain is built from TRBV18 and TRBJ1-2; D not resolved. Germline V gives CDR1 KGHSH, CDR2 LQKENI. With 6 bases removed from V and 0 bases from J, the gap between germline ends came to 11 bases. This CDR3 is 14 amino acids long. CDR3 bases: TGTGCCAGCTCCCCGGACGGGGCTAACTATGGCTACACCTTC. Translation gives CASSPDGANYGYTF.

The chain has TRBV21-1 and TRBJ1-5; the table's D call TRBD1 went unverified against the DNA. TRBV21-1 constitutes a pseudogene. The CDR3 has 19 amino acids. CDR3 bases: TGTGCCAGCAGCGATGATGTAGGGACAGCCCGTTATAGCAATCAGCCCCAGCATTTT. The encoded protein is CASSDDVGTARYSNQPQHF.

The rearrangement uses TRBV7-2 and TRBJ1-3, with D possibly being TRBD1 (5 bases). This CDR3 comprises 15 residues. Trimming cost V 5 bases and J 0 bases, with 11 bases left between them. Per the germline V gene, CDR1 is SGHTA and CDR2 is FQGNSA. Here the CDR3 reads CASSLQANSGNTIYF. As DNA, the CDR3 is TGTGCCAGCAGCCTACAGGCTAACTCTGGAAACACCATATATTTT.